Sequencing of this TCR beta chain was carried out in a study of radiotherapy plus CTLA-4 blockade in lung cancer. Across the whole study: Of the patients, about 20% showed objective responses and roughly 30% attained disease control. Study-level results: Blood TCR clones of tumor origin expanded after radiotherapy plus ipilimumab.

As concerns this clone: Its cognate antigen is unknown.

The data were produced by immunoSEQ multiplex PCR, yet TCRdb's version contains in-frame clones alone and is incomplete. The table lists approximately 50,000 clones, approximately 86% of them singletons. V shed 0 bases, J shed 6 bases, and the junction held 5 bases outside the gene matches. The CDR3 consists of 15 residues. Germline CDR1 MNHEY, CDR2 SMNVEV (reference sequence). The source was peripheral blood, collected from a patient treated with radiotherapy plus ipilimumab. The source of this sequence is a human donor with non-small cell lung cancer that progressed on radiotherapy plus ipilimumab. Some clones in this sample may be carry-over from other donors' samples. This sequence joins TRBV27 and TRBJ2-7; 10 bases fit TRBD2. The CDR3 region has the DNA TGTGCCAGCAGTTTATCACCTAGCGGGAGCGGCGAGCAGTACTTC. Encoded protein: CASSLSPSGSGEQYF.